This entry is about one T cell receptor (beta chain). Its antigen is not yet known. No base quality information exists; no much larger clone differs at one position. The data were taken from a study of a mutant IDH1 vaccine in newly diagnosed glioma (dated by TCRdb to the early 2020s). Study-wide context: Across visits V03 through V10, patients got a total of eight vaccinations, given in weeks 1, 3, 5, 7, 11, 15, 19 and 23. Vaccination was initiated 4-6 weeks after radiotherapy alone, or concurrently with temozolomide cycles in the chemotherapy-containing groups. Of the roughly 30 treated patients, about 62% were male and approximately 40% were female, and a mean age of about 37 years was recorded. Prior to enrollment, standard therapy consisting of radiotherapy alone, temozolomide alone, or radiochemotherapy with temozolomide had been administered to patients, with the combination being received by most patients. Peripheral blood samples were drawn at six visits, namely V03 (baseline), V05, V07, V10, V12 and V13. Longitudinal TCRB deep sequencing was done for 25 to 30 treated patients, wherever samples were available for exploratory analyses.

The germline ends are 17 bases apart after V is trimmed by 2 bases and J by 1 base. From a lookup of the germline V gene, CDR1 and CDR2 are SGHVS and FNYEAQ. The CDR3, cysteine through phenylalanine, is 18 amino acids long. CDR3 DNA only is kept here, 54 bases in frame from base 1. The library was made by the immunoSEQ multiplex PCR assay. The hsTCRB Kit was used according to the manufacturer's protocol to amplify rearranged TCR beta chain sequences. Sequencing of TCRB libraries was carried out on an Illumina MiSeq. Concerning the study's data processing: The kit vendor's proprietary platform handled demultiplexing, trimming and gene mapping. The source is immuneACCESS, and TCRdb retained only in-frame sequences with V and J called. Part of the clones is not carried over; for the studies checked, unresolved V genes explain less than half of this, and the remainder is unexplained. Clone size and the V and J calls come from that table; the DNA yielded D and trimming. Across this sample there are about 40,000 clones, with about 75% seen only once. Roughly 4.8% of the sample goes to the ten largest clones.

The full study reports these points: According to the authors, sample limitations meant that analyses of patient blood samples could not be reproduced. Immune responses induced by the vaccine were seen in 90% to 95% of patients across multiple MHC alleles. Changes in the top peripheral T cell clonotypes picked up by TCRB sequencing did not appear to be linked to pseudoprogression. PBMC samples for TCRB deep sequencing were selected based on availability.

The meaning of the sample's time point label: week 23, last vaccination. Each vaccine dose, consisting of 300 ug of a 20-mer mutant IDH1 peptide in Montanide, was administered subcutaneously with topical imiquimod. The donors had newly diagnosed IDH1-mutant astrocytomas of WHO grade 3 or 4 that showed loss of nuclear ATRX. The samples were drawn from NOA16, a multicentre, single-arm, open-label phase I trial in Germany that tested a mutant IDH1 peptide vaccine in humans for the first time. Genomic DNA for TCRB sequencing was extracted from EDTA blood using the DNeasy Blood and Tissue Kit. The receptor comes from a man aged 45-60 years with glioma. The chain joins TRBV7-6 to TRBJ1-4; 6 matching bases give a weak D call of TRBD1. The sample consisted of PBMCs, taken from a glioma patient whose treatment included an IDH1 peptide vaccine. The DNA reads as follows: TGTGCCAGCAGCTTAAATCCTCCCGGAGGGGGAACTAATGAAAAACTGTTTTTT. Translated, it reads CASSLNPPGGGTNEKLFF.